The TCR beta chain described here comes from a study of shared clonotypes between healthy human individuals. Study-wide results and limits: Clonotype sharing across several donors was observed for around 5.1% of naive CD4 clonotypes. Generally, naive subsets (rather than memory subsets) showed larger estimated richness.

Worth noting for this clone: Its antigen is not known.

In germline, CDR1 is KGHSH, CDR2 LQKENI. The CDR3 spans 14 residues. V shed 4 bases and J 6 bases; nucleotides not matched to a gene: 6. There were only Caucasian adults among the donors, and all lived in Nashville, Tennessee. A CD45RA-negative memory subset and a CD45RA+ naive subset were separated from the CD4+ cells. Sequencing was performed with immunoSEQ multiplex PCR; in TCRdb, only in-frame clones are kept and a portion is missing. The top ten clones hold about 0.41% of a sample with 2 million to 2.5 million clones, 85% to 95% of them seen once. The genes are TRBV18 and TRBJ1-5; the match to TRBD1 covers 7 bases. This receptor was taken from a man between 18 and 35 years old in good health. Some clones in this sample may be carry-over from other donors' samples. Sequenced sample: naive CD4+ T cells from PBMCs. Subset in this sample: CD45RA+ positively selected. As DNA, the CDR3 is TGTGCCAGCTCACTAACAGGGGTGACTCAGCCCCAGCATTTT. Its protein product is CASSLTGVTQPQHF.